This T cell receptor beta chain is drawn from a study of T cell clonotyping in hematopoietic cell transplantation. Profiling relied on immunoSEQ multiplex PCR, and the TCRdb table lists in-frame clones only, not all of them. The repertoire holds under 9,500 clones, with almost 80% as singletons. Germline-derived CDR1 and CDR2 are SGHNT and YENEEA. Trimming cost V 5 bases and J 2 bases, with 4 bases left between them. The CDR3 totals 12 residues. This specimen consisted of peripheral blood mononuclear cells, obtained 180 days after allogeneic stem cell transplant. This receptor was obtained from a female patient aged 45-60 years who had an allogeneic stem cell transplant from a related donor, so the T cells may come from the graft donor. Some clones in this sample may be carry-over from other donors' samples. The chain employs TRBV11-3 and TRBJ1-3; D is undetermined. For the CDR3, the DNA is TGTGCCAGCAGCCGAACTGGAAACACCATATATTTT. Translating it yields CASSRTGNTIYF.